This TCR beta chain was captured in a study of cytomegalovirus exposure and HLA in healthy donors. Study observations and caveats: Reportedly, cytomegalovirus status was diagnosed with high sensitivity and specificity. The authors enumerated 164 TCR beta chains as linked to cytomegalovirus. Subsequent analysis found a tendency for first-cohort TCR clusters to co-occur within the 120 or so validation repertoires.

While the first cohort had fewer than 850 subjects, the donors belonged to the separate validation cohort of 100 to 150 subjects. Assay used: immunoSEQ multiplex PCR; TCRdb lists only in-frame clones, some missing. The repertoire has about 250,000 clones, around 87% of them found once; the top ten carry less than 3%. On this clone itself: Its antigen remains unknown.

This CDR3 spans 15 amino acids. Germline values: CDR1 SNHLY, CDR2 FYNNEI. Trimming took 6 bases from V and 7 from J; bases not matched to a gene: 7. The sequencing input was PBMCs. The TCR originated in a man between 18 and 35 years old in good health and CMV-seronegative. This chain joins TRBV2 and TRBJ2-2; 11 bases fit TRBD2. CDR3 protein: CASRATSGVVGELFF. DNA of the CDR3: TGTGCCAGCAGGGCGACTAGCGGGGTTGTCGGGGAGCTGTTTTTT.